The next 15 T cell receptor beta chains were all read from a single sample in a study of cytomegalovirus exposure and HLA in healthy donors. 13 Jbeta primers and 60 Vbeta primers were used for the PCR. TCRdb's table, derived via immunoSEQ multiplex PCR, lists solely in-frame clones and lacks some. The sample lists 140,000 or so clones, roughly 80% occurring once. Sequenced: PBMCs. The receptor set was obtained from a woman in her thirties or forties in good health and CMV-seropositive.

The chain links TRBV27 to TRBJ2-7, with TRBD1 matching 8 bases. CDR3 size: 14 residues. V shed 4 bases and J 2 bases; nucleotides not matched to a gene: 4. Germline CDR1 is MNHEY and CDR2 is SMNVEV (reference sequence). The CDR3 region is CASSYGTGPYEQYF. The CDR3 DNA follows: TGTGCCAGCAGTTACGGGACAGGCCCCTACGAGCAGTACTTC.

The chain joins TRBV29-1 to TRBJ2-3; D is perhaps TRBD2 (6 bases). With 3 bases removed from V and 2 bases from J, the gap between germline ends came to 12 bases. Per the germline V gene, CDR1 is SQVTM and CDR2 is ANQGSEA. This CDR3 contains 14 residues. CDR3 sequence reads: CSVDGGTITDTQYF. CDR3 DNA sequence: TGCAGCGTTGATGGGGGGACGATCACAGATACGCAGTATTTT.

This sequence joins TRBV7-3 and TRBJ2-1; weak D call: TRBD2 (7 bases). The CDR3 spans 15 residues. Germline assignment: CDR1 SGHTA and CDR2 FQGTGA. V was pared by 0 bases and J by 9 bases, with 15 bases between. The CDR3 DNA reads as TGTGCCAGCAGCTTAACAGGCGGGAGAGGGGGTGAGCAGTTCTTC. Its translation is CASSLTGGRGGEQFF.

This clone was counted only a few times. The chain combines TRBV6-1 with TRBJ2-4, with 7 bases lining up with TRBD1. The trim removed 7 bases at V and 7 bases at J, leaving 10 bases unmatched. There are 14 residues in the CDR3. CDR1 and CDR2 from the germline V gene are MNHNS and SASEGT. The CDR3 reads CASTPDRNRNIQYF. DNA of the CDR3: TGTGCCAGCACACCGGACAGGAATAGGAACATTCAGTACTTC.

V and J are TRBV28 and TRBJ1-2, with a weak D call TRBD1 (5 bases). CDR3 length: 12 residues. V dropped 6 bases and J dropped 5 bases, with 10 bases sitting between them. From germline, CDR1 is MDHEN and CDR2 SYDVKM. This CDR3 reads CASRLTEYGYTF. CDR3 coding DNA: TGTGCCAGCAGACTGACAGAGTATGGCTACACCTTC.

The rearrangement uses TRBV28 and TRBJ2-7, with 8 bases lining up with TRBD1. With 7 bases clipped from V and 3 bases from J, the junction kept 11 bases outside the gene matches. The CDR3 contains 15 residues. Germline loops: CDR1 MDHEN, CDR2 SYDVKM. In DNA form, the CDR3 reads TGTGCCAGCACCGAACCAGGAGGACAGGGCTACGAGCAGTACTTC. This sequence encodes CASTEPGGQGYEQYF.

The chain joins TRBV18 to TRBJ2-7; 7 nucleotides align to TRBD1. The V gene's germline CDR1 is KGHSH and CDR2 LQKENI. The CDR3 is 15 amino acids. Losses at the gene ends were 3 bases for V and 6 bases for J; bases not matched to a gene: 11. The CDR3 sequence is CASSPSTGSRAEQYF. CDR3 sequence (DNA): TGTGCCAGCTCACCTTCGACAGGGTCCCGGGCCGAGCAGTACTTC. Together with reference TRBV18 and TRBJ2-7, the CDR3 gives the full variable domain: NAGVMQNPRHLVRRRGQEARLRCSPMKGHSHVYWYRQLPEEGLKFMVYLQKENIIDESGMPKERFSAEFPKEGPSILRIQQVVRGDSAAYFCASSPSTGSRAEQYFGPGTRLTVT.

V usage is TRBV28 and J usage is TRBJ2-1, with TRBD1 identical over 9 bases. The trim removed 5 bases at V and 0 bases at J, leaving 5 bases unmatched. The CDR3 is made up of 16 amino acids. Per germline, CDR1 MDHEN and CDR2 SYDVKM. CDR3 in DNA: TGTGCCAGCAGTCCCACGGGACAGGGCTCCTACAATGAGCAGTTCTTC. Its protein is CASSPTGQGSYNEQFF.

The CDR3 coding sequence is TGCGCCAGCAGAACCGGGACTAGCGGGTCAGATACGCAGTATTTT. Its translation is CASRTGTSGSDTQYF. The chain recombines TRBV5-1 with TRBJ2-3, with 12 bases that match TRBD2. Germline V CDR1 and CDR2: SGHRS, YFSETQ. The J segment lost 4 bases and the V segment lost 5 bases, leaving 5 bases of the junction unmatched. The CDR3 extends over 15 amino acids.

This clone was seen a single time. This chain joins TRBV2 and TRBJ2-6, with a weak D call TRBD2 (5 bases). CDR1 and CDR2 from the germline V gene are SNHLY and FYNNEI. The CDR3 is 16 amino acids. V was pared by 0 bases and J by 6 bases, with 12 bases between. The CDR3 DNA reads as TGTGCCAGCAGTGAAGCAGGGAGAGTTGAGGCCAACGTCCTGACTTTC. Translated, it gives CASSEAGRVEANVLTF.

The J gene is TRBJ2-1, the V gene TRBV28; D might be TRBD2 (5 bases). The length of the CDR3 is 14 residues. CDR1 is MDHEN and CDR2 is SYDVKM in the germline V gene. The germline V and J ends were trimmed by 2 bases and 9 bases, with 14 bases remaining between them. The CDR3 bases are TGTGCCAGCAGTTTACGCGGCCGACGGGGTGAGCAGTTCTTC. This translates into CASSLRGRRGEQFF.

The chain couples TRBV19 to TRBJ1-1; D not certain. V lost 0 bases and J lost 6, with 11 bases in between. The germline V gene encodes CDR1 LNHDA and CDR2 SQIVND (reference sequence). The CDR3 is made up of 14 amino acids. The CDR3 nucleotides are TGTGCCAGTAGTATAGACCCGAGTCGTCCTGAAGCTTTCTTT. Protein sequence: CASSIDPSRPEAFF. The full variable domain, in which reference TRBV19 and TRBJ1-1 provide the parts outside the CDR3, is DGGITQSPKYLFRKEGQNVTLSCEQNLNHDAMYWYRQDPGQGLRLIYYSQIVNDFQKGDIAEGYSVSREKKESFPLTVTSAQKNPTAFYLCASSIDPSRPEAFFGQGTRLTVV.

This rearrangement joins TRBV29-1 to TRBJ2-7; 7 bases map to TRBD1. Germline CDR1 SQVTM, CDR2 ANQGSEA. The CDR3 is made up of 16 amino acids. Unmatched junction bases numbered 16, after V lost 5 bases and J lost 3 bases. CDR3 coding DNA: TGCAGCGTTTTGGACAGGAATCCTAGGGGCCTCTACGAGCAGTACTTC. The encoded protein is CSVLDRNPRGLYEQYF.

The rearrangement links TRBV27 to TRBJ1-2; 8 nucleotides match TRBD1. There are 16 residues in the CDR3. Germline V gene sequence: CDR1 MNHEY, CDR2 SMNVEV (reference sequence). The V segment lost 2 bases and the J segment 1 base; nucleotides outside the gene matches: 6. This chain's CDR3 is CASSLRRGQDNYGYTF. In nucleotides, the CDR3 is TGTGCCAGCAGTTTAAGGAGGGGACAGGATAACTATGGCTACACCTTC.

The chain has TRBV29-1 and TRBJ2-7; D is unclear. CDR1 and CDR2 from the germline V gene are SQVTM and ANQGSEA. The CDR3 spans 14 residues. V lost 5 bases and J lost 0, with 14 bases in between. The CDR3 here is CSVLSHRSSYEQYF. DNA of the CDR3: TGCAGCGTTCTCAGCCATCGGAGCTCCTACGAGCAGTACTTC.